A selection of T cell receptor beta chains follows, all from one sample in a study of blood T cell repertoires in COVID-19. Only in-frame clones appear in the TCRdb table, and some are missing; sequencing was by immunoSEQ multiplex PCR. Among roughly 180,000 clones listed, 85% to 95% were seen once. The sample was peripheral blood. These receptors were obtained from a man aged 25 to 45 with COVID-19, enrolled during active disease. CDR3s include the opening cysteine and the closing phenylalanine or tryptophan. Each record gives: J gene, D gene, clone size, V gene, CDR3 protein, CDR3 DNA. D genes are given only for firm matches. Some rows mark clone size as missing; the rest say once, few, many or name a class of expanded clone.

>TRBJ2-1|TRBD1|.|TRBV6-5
CASRSQGVGEQFF
TGTGCCAGCAGGTCTCAGGGGGTGGGTGAGCAGTTCTTC
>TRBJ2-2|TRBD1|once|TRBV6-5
CASSTGGNTGELFF
TGTGCCAGCAGTACAGGGGGAAACACCGGGGAGCTGTTTTTT
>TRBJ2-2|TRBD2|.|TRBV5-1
CASSSGTLTSGGSGELFF
TGCGCCAGCAGCTCCGGGACACTTACTAGCGGGGGGTCCGGGGAGCTGTTTTTT
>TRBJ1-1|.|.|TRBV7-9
CASSLGTSNTEAFF
TGTGCCAGCAGCTTAGGGACTTCGAACACTGAAGCTTTCTTT
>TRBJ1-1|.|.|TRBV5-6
CASSLQAGTEAFF
TGTGCCAGCAGCTTACAAGCGGGGACTGAAGCTTTCTTT
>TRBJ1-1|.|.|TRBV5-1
CASSLIGLNTEAFF
TGCGCCAGCAGCTTGATCGGTTTGAACACTGAAGCTTTCTTT
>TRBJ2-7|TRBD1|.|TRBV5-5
CASSRGGGQAYEQYF
TGTGCCAGCAGCCGGGGTGGCGGACAGGCCTACGAGCAGTACTTC
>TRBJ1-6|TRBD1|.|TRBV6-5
CASSYNRDSNSPLHF
TGTGCCAGCAGTTACAATAGGGACAGTAATTCACCCCTCCACTTT
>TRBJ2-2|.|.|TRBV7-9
CASSSPGTNTGELFF
TGTGCCAGCAGTTCCCCCGGGACGAACACCGGGGAGCTGTTTTTT
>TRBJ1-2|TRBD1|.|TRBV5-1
CASSLGTGGAYGYTF
TGCGCCAGCAGCTTAGGGACAGGGGGCGCGTATGGCTACACCTTC
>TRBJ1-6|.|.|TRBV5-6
CASSLGGRGLNSPLHF
TGTGCCAGCAGCTTGGGGGGGCGCGGGTTGAATTCACCCCTCCACTTT
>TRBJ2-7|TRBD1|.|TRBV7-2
CASSSRTGASYEQYF
TGTGCCAGCAGCTCCCGGACAGGGGCTTCTTACGAGCAGTACTTC
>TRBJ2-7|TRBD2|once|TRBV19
CASSISSGGGYEQYF
TGTGCCAGTAGTATTAGTTCGGGGGGTGGATACGAGCAGTACTTC
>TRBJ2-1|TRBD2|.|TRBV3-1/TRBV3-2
CAGSPTSASYNEQFF
TGTGCCGGCAGCCCCACTAGCGCGTCCTACAATGAGCAGTTCTTC
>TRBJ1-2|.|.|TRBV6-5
CASSYTGEGSPYGYTF
TGTGCCAGCAGTTACACGGGGGAGGGTTCTCCGTATGGCTACACCTTC
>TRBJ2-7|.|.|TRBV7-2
CASKPRGAGFEQYF
TGTGCCAGCAAGCCCAGGGGGGCGGGATTCGAGCAGTACTTC
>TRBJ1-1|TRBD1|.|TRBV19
CASSIGGGNTEAFF
TGTGCCAGTAGTATAGGAGGGGGCAACACTGAAGCTTTCTTT
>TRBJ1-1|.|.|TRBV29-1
CSVEQGGIGTEAFF
TGCAGCGTTGAGCAGGGCGGAATCGGCACTGAAGCTTTCTTT
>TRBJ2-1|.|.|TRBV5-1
CASSLTGTPLGDEQFF
TGCGCCAGCAGCTTAACCGGGACTCCCCTGGGAGATGAGCAGTTCTTC
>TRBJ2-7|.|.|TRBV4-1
CASSQGDGGLYEQYF
TGCGCCAGCAGCCAAGGGGACGGGGGTCTCTACGAGCAGTACTTC
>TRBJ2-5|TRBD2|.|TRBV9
CASSRWTSPETQYF
TGTGCCAGCAGTCGGTGGACTAGCCCAGAGACCCAGTACTTC
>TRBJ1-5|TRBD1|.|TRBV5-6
CASSRGTGTFNGQPQHF
TGTGCCAGCAGCCGGGGGACAGGGACCTTTAACGGCCAGCCCCAGCATTTT
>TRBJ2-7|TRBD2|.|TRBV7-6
CASSPLQRGNYEQYF
TGTGCCAGCAGCCCCTTACAGCGGGGGAACTACGAGCAGTACTTC
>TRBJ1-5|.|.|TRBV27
CASTPGPGNQPQHF
TGTGCCAGCACTCCTGGGCCCGGCAATCAGCCCCAGCATTTT
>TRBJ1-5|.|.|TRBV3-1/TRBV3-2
CASSQATGNSPQHF
TGTGCCAGCAGCCAAGCTACAGGGAACAGTCCCCAGCATTTT
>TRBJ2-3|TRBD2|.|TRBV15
CATSRRTSGTDTQYF
TGTGCCACCAGCAGGCGGACTAGCGGCACAGATACGCAGTATTTT
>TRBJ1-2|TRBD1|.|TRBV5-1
CASSLAVQGVSGYTF
TGCGCCAGCAGCTTGGCAGTACAGGGGGTATCTGGCTACACCTTC
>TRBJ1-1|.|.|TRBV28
CASRPTAQNTEAFF
TGTGCCAGCAGACCTACAGCCCAGAACACTGAAGCTTTCTTT
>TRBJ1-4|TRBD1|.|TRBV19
CASSPGQASNEKLFF
TGTGCCAGTAGTCCTGGACAGGCGAGTAATGAAAAACTGTTTTTT
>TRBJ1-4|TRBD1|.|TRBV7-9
CASSSGTANEKLFF
TGTGCCAGCAGCTCCGGGACAGCGAATGAAAAACTGTTTTTT
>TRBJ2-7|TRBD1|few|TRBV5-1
CASSLEQGAREQYF
TGCGCCAGCAGCTTGGAACAGGGGGCGCGAGAGCAGTACTTC
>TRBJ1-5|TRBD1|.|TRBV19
CASTTPGTGGQPQHF
TGTGCCAGTACGACCCCCGGGACAGGGGGTCAGCCCCAGCATTTT
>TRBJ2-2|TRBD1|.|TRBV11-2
CASSLDRAIGGELFF
TGTGCCAGCAGCCTGGACAGGGCAATCGGCGGGGAGCTGTTTTTT
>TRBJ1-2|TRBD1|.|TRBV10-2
CASSDAGTVSF
TGCGCCAGCAGTGATGCCGGGACAGTGAGCTTC
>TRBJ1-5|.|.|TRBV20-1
CSASPGQGNQPQHF
TGCAGTGCTAGTCCAGGGCAGGGCAATCAGCCCCAGCATTTT
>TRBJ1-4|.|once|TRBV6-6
CASSYDRAGWEKLFF
TGTGCCAGCAGTTACGATAGGGCAGGGTGGGAAAAACTGTTTTTT
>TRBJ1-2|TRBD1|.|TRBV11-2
CASSLGQGDDSGGYTF
TGTGCCAGCAGCCTGGGACAGGGAGATGATTCAGGCGGCTACACCTTC
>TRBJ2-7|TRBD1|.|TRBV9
CASSAGQVYEQYF
TGTGCCAGCAGCGCCGGACAGGTCTACGAGCAGTACTTC
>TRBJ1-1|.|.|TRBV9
CASSVATGSHEAFF
TGTGCCAGCAGCGTAGCTACAGGTTCTCATGAAGCTTTCTTT
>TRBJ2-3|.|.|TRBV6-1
CASSDGGRGADTQYF
TGTGCCAGCAGTGACGGTGGCAGGGGCGCAGATACGCAGTATTTT
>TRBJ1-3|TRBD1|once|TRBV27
CASSPRGLHTIYF
TGTGCCAGCAGTCCCAGGGGGTTACACACCATATATTTT
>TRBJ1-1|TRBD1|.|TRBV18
CASSLIQGADGFF
TGTGCCAGCTCACTTATACAGGGGGCGGATGGTTTCTTT